This TCR beta chain originates from a study of cytomegalovirus exposure and HLA in healthy donors. The PCR employed 60 Vbeta primers together with 13 Jbeta primers. Profiling relied on immunoSEQ multiplex PCR, and the TCRdb table lists in-frame clones only, not all of them. The table lists around 94,000 clones, around 80% of them singletons. As regards this clone: Its antigen is not identified.

J gave up 6 bases and V 5 bases, and 19 bases lay outside the gene matches. There are 18 residues in the CDR3. CDR1 and CDR2 from the germline V gene are SQVTM and ANQGSEA. General study findings and limits: An analysis that was carried out later associated about 17,000 TCR beta sequences with HLA alleles at 0.05 false discovery rate. As immune exposure information, only CMV serostatus was available. Later on, an analysis found that several of the most significant clusters appeared to be linked to common viral pathogens, which included parvovirus B19. It was likely that a cluster of highly shared sequence variants was a sequencing artifact.

The material sequenced was PBMCs. This TCR came from a male donor in good health and CMV-seropositive. V is TRBV29-1 and J is TRBJ2-1, with 10 bases matching TRBD2. Here the CDR3 reads CSVLGEGPSGRRFNEQFF. The DNA for the CDR3 is TGCAGCGTTTTGGGAGAGGGGCCTAGCGGGAGACGTTTCAATGAGCAGTTCTTC.